Here is one T cell receptor beta chain with its context. Other nucleotide sequences in the sample specify the same CDR3. This specimen comes from a study of blood T cell repertoires in COVID-19. Study summary: The cDNA or gDNA used as material had been derived from T cells, B-cell-depleted T cells, or PBMCs.

Source study methods: Estimation of nucleated cell counts relied on the amplification of reference gene primers. The method was immunoSEQ multiplex PCR; TCRdb's version includes in-frame clones alone and lacks a portion of them. V, J and clone size derive from that table, while D and trimming were established from the DNA sequence. The table has approximately 500,000 clones, roughly 85% seen once. This CDR3 contains 14 residues. The germline V gene encodes CDR1 SGHTA and CDR2 FQGTGA. The V end lost 5 bases, the J end lost 1 base, and 8 bases lay between the germline ends. The V call is TRBV7-3, the J call TRBJ2-2; no definite D call. This TCR was recovered from a human donor in a cohort sampled during active COVID-19. Sequenced input: peripheral blood. CDR3: CASSPTVNTGELFF. The CDR3, as DNA: TGTGCCAGCAGCCCCACGGTGAACACCGGGGAGCTGTTTTTT.